This T cell receptor beta chain is drawn from a study of monozygotic twins with inflammatory bowel disease. General observations from the study: IBD patients shared fewer clonotypes with other individuals than healthy twins, especially patients with disease activity signs.

This CDR3 contains 15 residues. CDR1 and CDR2 (germline): SEHNR, FQNEAQ (reference sequence). Starting material for each TCR library was around 4,000 ng of total RNA. Each sample's cDNA came from eight separate reactions. The unique tags termed UMIs, each holding a 6-nucleotide sample barcode, were added by means of template switching. TCRdb re-called the 5' RACE reads; one entry per CDR3 protein, DNA not given. The sample data list over 200,000 distinct CDR3 sequences. A note on this clonotype: Its target is not known.

The chain employs TRBV7-9 and TRBJ2-4; TCRdb lists TRBD1, though no DNA is available to test this call. This clonotype was sampled from a human donor with ulcerative colitis or Crohn's disease, or a healthy co-twin of an affected twin (not recorded which). The sequencing input was blood. CDR3 residues: CASNEGTGPKNIQYF.